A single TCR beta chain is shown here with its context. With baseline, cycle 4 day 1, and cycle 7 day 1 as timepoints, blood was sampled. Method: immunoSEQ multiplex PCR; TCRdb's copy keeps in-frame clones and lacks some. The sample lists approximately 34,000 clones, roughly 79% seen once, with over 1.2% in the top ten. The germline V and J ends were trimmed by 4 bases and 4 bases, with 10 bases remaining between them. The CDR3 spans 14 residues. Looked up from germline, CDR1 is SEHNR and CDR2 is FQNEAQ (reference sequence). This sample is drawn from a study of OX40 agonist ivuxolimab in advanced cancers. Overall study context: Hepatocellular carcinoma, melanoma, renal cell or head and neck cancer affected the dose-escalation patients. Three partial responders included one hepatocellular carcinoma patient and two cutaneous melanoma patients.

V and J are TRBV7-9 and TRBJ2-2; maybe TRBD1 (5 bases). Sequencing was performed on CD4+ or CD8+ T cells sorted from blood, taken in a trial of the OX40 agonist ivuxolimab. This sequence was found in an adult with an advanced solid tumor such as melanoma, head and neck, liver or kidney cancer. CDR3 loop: CASSYRGSTGELFF. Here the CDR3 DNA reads TGTGCCAGCAGCTATAGGGGATCCACCGGGGAGCTGTTTTTT.